These T cell receptor beta chains were read from a single sample in a study of T cells in Graves' hyperthyroidism and ophthalmopathy. TCRdb used MiXCR to reprocess the multiplex PCR reads, holding one entry per CDR3 protein. The sample yields around 500,000 distinct CDR3 sequences, 22% seen once. Sequenced material: blood. The receptors here all came from a woman aged 65 to 85 with Graves' ophthalmopathy. CDR3s include the opening cysteine and the closing phenylalanine or tryptophan. A D gene is named only where the DNA matches it firmly. Some rows mark clone size as missing; the rest say once, few, many or name a class of expanded clone.

size | J | D | V | DNA | CDR3
few | TRBJ1-3 | NA | TRBV6-1 | TGTGCCAGCCAGGGACAATTAGGGAGCTCTGGAAACACCATATATTTT | CASQGQLGSSGNTIYF
many | TRBJ1-2 | NA | TRBV3-1 | TGTGCCAGCACCTCCGGGGGACGGGACTATGGCTACACCTTC | CASTSGGRDYGYTF
NA | TRBJ2-5 | NA | TRBV20-1 | TGCAGTGCTAGAGTCCAGGGCCACCAAGAGACCCAGTACTTC | CSARVQGHQETQYF
NA | TRBJ2-3 | NA | TRBV6-1 | TGCGCCAGCAGTGAAGGAGTAAATACGCAGTATTTT | CASSEGVNTQYF
few | TRBJ2-7 | TRBD2 | TRBV24-1 | TGTGCCACCAGCGGAGGACTAGCGGGAGGTGAGCAGTACTTC | CATSGGLAGGEQYF
NA | TRBJ2-3 | NA | TRBV20-1 | TGCAGTGCTAGTTTCGGGGACCGTGCAGATACGCAGTATTTT | CSASFGDRADTQYF
NA | TRBJ1-1 | NA | TRBV7-2 | TGTGCCAGCAGCTTAACCTCAGGGTCCACTGAAGCTTTCTTT | CASSLTSGSTEAFF
few | TRBJ2-3 | TRBD2 | TRBV15 | TGTGCCACCAGCAGAGTCGACGGGAGGACTAGCACAGATACGCAGTATTTT | CATSRVDGRTSTDTQYF
NA | TRBJ2-1 | TRBD1 | TRBV24-1 | TGTGCCACCGGTGATTTGGGGACAGGGGTGTATGAGCAGTTCTTC | CATGDLGTGVYEQFF
many | TRBJ2-3 | NA | TRBV11-2 | TGTGCCAGCAGTTTGGCAGGGGCGGGGGATACGCAGTATTTT | CASSLAGAGDTQYF
few | TRBJ1-1 | TRBD1 | TRBV10-3 | TGTGCCATCAGTAGGACAGGGGATAGGAACACTGAAGCTTTCTTT | CAISRTGDRNTEAFF
few | TRBJ1-5 | NA | TRBV2 | TGTGCCAGCAGACAGAGTGAACTTAGCAATCAGCCCCAGCATTTT | CASRQSELSNQPQHF
few | TRBJ1-1 | NA | TRBV7-3 | TGTGCCAGCAGCTTATATGGGGGGATGAACACTGAAGCTTTCTTT | CASSLYGGMNTEAFF
NA | TRBJ2-1 | TRBD2 | TRBV20-1 | TGCAGTGCTAGTTTCTGGCGGGAGGGTCTGGGCAATGAGCAGTTCTTC | CSASFWREGLGNEQFF
many | TRBJ2-2 | NA | TRBV2 | TGTGCCAGCAGTGTTCTGTTCGCGAACACCGGGGAGCTGTTTTTT | CASSVLFANTGELFF
many | TRBJ2-7 | NA | TRBV11-2 | TGTGCCAGCAGCTTAGATTCCAGGGCCGTGGACGAGCAGTACTTC | CASSLDSRAVDEQYF
many | TRBJ1-1 | TRBD1 | TRBV28 | TGTGCCAGCAGGAAAACAGGGGCTAACACTGAAGCTTTCTTT | CASRKTGANTEAFF
few | TRBJ1-2 | TRBD1 | TRBV30 | TGTGCCTGGAGTGCCCACAGGGGGACCTACTATGGCTACACCTTC | CAWSAHRGTYYGYTF
NA | TRBJ2-5 | TRBD1 | TRBV29-1 | TGCAGCGTTGCAAAAGGGACAGGGTGGCAAGAGACCCAGTACTTC | CSVAKGTGWQETQYF
few | TRBJ1-6 | NA | TRBV28 | TGTGCCAGCAGTTTTATCGTTAATTCACCCCTCCACTTT | CASSFIVNSPLHF
many | TRBJ2-3 | NA | TRBV5-1 | TGTGCCAGCAGCTTGAGCACAGATACGCAGTATTTT | CASSLSTDTQYF
many | TRBJ2-3 | TRBD2 | TRBV2 | TGTGCCAGCAGTCGTAGGACTAGCGGGACTAGCACAGATACGCAGTATTTT | CASSRRTSGTSTDTQYF
once | TRBJ1-2 | NA | TRBV28 | TGTGCCAGCAGCGGGATGGAGGGCGGCTACACCTTC | CASSGMEGGYTF
NA | TRBJ2-5 | NA | TRBV6-1 | TGTGCCAGCACTCAGCTAGGTGCCCAAGAGACCCAGTACTTC | CASTQLGAQETQYF
many | TRBJ1-1 | NA | TRBV28 | TGTGCCAGCAGCTCATACAGGAACACTGAAGCTTTCTTT | CASSSYRNTEAFF
few | TRBJ2-2 | TRBD2 | TRBV6-5 | TGTGCCAGCAGTTACGGGCCTAGCGGGAGTGGCGCCGGGGAGCTGTTTTTT | CASSYGPSGSGAGELFF
few | TRBJ2-7 | TRBD2 | TRBV18 | TGTGCCAGCTCCCCTCGGGCGGGGGACTCCTACGAGCAGTACTTC | CASSPRAGDSYEQYF
NA | TRBJ2-7 | TRBD2 | TRBV7-2 | TGTGCCAGCAAACTAAGTAGCGGGAAAGAAAGCTACGAGCAGTACTTC | CASKLSSGKESYEQYF
NA | TRBJ2-5 | TRBD2 | TRBV15 | TGTGCCACCAGCGGGATAGCGGGAGAGGTAGAGACCCAGTACTTC | CATSGIAGEVETQYF
NA | TRBJ2-3 | TRBD1 | TRBV30 | TGTGCCTGGAGTTCAAAACAGGGGAGCTCAACAGATACGCAGTATTTT | CAWSSKQGSSTDTQYF
NA | TRBJ2-5 | TRBD1 | TRBV20-1 | TGCAGTGCCAGGACAGGGGGCAGGCAGACCCAGTACTTC | CSARTGGRQTQYF
NA | TRBJ2-5 | TRBD2 | TRBV6-1 | TGTGCCGTTACTAGCGCCCAAGAGACCCAGTACTTC | CAVTSAQETQYF
NA | TRBJ1-2 | TRBD1 | TRBV9 | TGTGCCAGCAGCGCGCTTTCGGGACAGGGTTATGGCTACACCTTC | CASSALSGQGYGYTF
many | TRBJ1-1 | NA | TRBV28 | TGTGCCAGCAGTTTATCGTCACGCACTGAAGCTTTCTTT | CASSLSSRTEAFF
many | TRBJ1-1 | NA | TRBV6-5 | TGTGCCAGCAGTTACAGGGTGGGAATGAACACTGAAGCTTTCTTT | CASSYRVGMNTEAFF
few | TRBJ1-2 | NA | TRBV2 | TGTGCCAGCAACAGGGCGGAAGTGGATGGCTACACCTTC | CASNRAEVDGYTF
few | TRBJ2-3 | TRBD2 | TRBV9 | TGTGCCAGCAGGTCGGGTAGCGGGAGTGGCACAGATACGCAGTATTTT | CASRSGSGSGTDTQYF
NA | TRBJ1-1 | TRBD1 | TRBV20-1 | TGCAGTGCTAGAGAAGCAGGGGGCGCGTGGAACACTGAAGCTTTCTTT | CSAREAGGAWNTEAFF
NA | TRBJ1-3 | TRBD1 | TRBV6-1 | TGTGCCAGCAGAGCACAGGGGGCTGGAAACACCATATATTTT | CASRAQGAGNTIYF
few | TRBJ2-7 | TRBD2 | TRBV3-1 | TGTGCCAGCAGCCAAGGTAGCGGGAGTTGGTACGAGCAGTACTTC | CASSQGSGSWYEQYF
few | TRBJ2-1 | NA | TRBV7-9 | TGTGCCAGCAGCTTAGCGGCGGGACATAATGAGCAGTTCTTC | CASSLAAGHNEQFF
NA | TRBJ1-5 | NA | TRBV7-2 | TGTGCCAGCAGCTTACGCAGGGCTAGCAATCAGCCCCAGCATTTT | CASSLRRASNQPQHF
NA | TRBJ2-3 | TRBD1 | TRBV20-1 | TGCAGTGCCCTGCCCGTGGGACAGCTAAATACGGCGCAGTATTTT | CSALPVGQLNTAQYF
many | TRBJ1-1 | NA | TRBV6-2/TRBV6-3 | TGTGCCAGCAGTTACTCGGGGGTGTACACTGAAGCTTTCTTT | CASSYSGVYTEAFF
NA | TRBJ2-5 | NA | TRBV30 | TGTGCCTGGAGTGGGGGTGGGTCTGAGACCCAGTACTTC | CAWSGGGSETQYF
NA | TRBJ2-1 | TRBD1 | TRBV24-1 | TGTGCCACCAGTGCCGGGACAGGGGCCATAGACAATGAGCAGTTCTTC | CATSAGTGAIDNEQFF
NA | TRBJ2-2 | NA | TRBV7-3 | TGTGCCAGCAGCCCCGAGGGACCCCCGAACACCGGGGAGCTGTTTTTT | CASSPEGPPNTGELFF
few | TRBJ2-5 | NA | TRBV3-1 | TGTGCCAGCAGCCAAGTTGCTACAGGGTCGGGGAGAGAGACCCAGTACTTC | CASSQVATGSGRETQYF
few | TRBJ2-2 | NA | TRBV6-1 | TGTGCCAGCAAGGTCCTGGGGGGGGAGCTGTTTTTT | CASKVLGGELFF
NA | TRBJ2-3 | NA | TRBV24-1 | TGTGCCACCAGTGACCTATCTGGCCCCACAGATACGCAGTATTTT | CATSDLSGPTDTQYF
NA | TRBJ2-3 | NA | TRBV30 | TGTGCCTGGAGTCCCCATGTGGATACGCAGTATTTT | CAWSPHVDTQYF
NA | TRBJ2-3 | TRBD1 | TRBV19 | TGTGCCAGTAGCTCCAGGGGGAACACAGATACGCAGTATTTT | CASSSRGNTDTQYF
many | TRBJ1-5 | TRBD1 | TRBV28 | TGTGCCAGCAGTTTAAGGACAGGGTGGGGTAGATACGGTCAGCCCCAGCATTTT | CASSLRTGWGRYGQPQHF
few | TRBJ2-2 | TRBD2 | TRBV30 | TGTGCCTGGAGGGGACTAGCGAACACCGGGGAGCTGTTTTTT | CAWRGLANTGELFF
NA | TRBJ1-3 | NA | TRBV30 | TGTGCCTGGAGGAAGGGAGGGTACAGAAACACCATATATTTT | CAWRKGGYRNTIYF